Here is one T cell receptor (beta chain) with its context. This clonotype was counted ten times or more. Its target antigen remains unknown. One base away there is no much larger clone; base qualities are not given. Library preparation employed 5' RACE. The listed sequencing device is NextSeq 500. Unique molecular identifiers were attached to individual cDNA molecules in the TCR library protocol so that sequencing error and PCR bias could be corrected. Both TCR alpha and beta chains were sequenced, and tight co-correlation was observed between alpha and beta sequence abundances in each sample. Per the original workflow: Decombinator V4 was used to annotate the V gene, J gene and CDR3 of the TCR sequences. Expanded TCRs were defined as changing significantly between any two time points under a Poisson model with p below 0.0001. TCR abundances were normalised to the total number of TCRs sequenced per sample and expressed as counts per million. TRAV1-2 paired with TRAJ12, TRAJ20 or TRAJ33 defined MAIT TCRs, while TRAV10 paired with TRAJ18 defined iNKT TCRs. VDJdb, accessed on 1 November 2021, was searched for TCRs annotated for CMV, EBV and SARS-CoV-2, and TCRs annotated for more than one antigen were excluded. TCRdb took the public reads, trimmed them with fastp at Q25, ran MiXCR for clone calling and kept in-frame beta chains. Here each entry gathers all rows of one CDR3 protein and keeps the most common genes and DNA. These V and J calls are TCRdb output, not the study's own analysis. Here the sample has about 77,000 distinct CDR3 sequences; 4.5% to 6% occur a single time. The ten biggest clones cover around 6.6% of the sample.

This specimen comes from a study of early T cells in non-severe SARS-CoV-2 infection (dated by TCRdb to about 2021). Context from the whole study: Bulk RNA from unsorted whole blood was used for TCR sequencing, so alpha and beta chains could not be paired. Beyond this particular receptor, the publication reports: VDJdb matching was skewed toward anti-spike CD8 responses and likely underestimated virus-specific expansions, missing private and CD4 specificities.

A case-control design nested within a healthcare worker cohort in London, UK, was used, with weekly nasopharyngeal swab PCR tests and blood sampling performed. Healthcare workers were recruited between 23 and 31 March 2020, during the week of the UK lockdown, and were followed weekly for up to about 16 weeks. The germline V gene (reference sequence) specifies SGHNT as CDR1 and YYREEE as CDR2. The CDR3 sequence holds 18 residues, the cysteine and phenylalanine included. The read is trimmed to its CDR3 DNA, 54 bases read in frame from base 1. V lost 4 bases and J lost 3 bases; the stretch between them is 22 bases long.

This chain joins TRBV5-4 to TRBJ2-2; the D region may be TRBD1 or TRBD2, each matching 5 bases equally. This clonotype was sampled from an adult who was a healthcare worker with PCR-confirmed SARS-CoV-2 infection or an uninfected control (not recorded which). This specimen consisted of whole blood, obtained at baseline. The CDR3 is CASSPLLARGSDTGELFF. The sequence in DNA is TGTGCCAGCAGCCCACTCTTAGCACGGGGCTCGGACACCGGGGAGCTGTTTTTT.